This TCR beta chain was observed in a study of blood T cells in healthy people across ages. Study findings and constraints: With donor CMV status unknown, expanded clonotype changes were possibly confounded.

Combining a sample-barcoded 5' primer with a J-beta primer mix, a second PCR ran for 7 to 11 cycles. TCRdb itself ran the 5' RACE reads through MiXCR, one entry per CDR3 protein. Of about 1.5 million distinct CDR3 sequences listed, about 42% are singletons. The sample holds a few counts of this clonotype. What it recognizes is unknown. All donors came from Russia, were Caucasian and healthy, and spanned ages about 6 to 100. The sequencing sample was made of blood. The TCR sequence derives from a woman aged 18-29 years in good health.

This CDR3 is CASSSYLTASTDTQYF. In nucleotides, the CDR3 is TGTGCCAGCAGCTCATATTTGACAGCTAGCACAGATACGCAGTATTTT. The J gene is TRBJ2-3, the V gene TRBV7-2, with D perhaps matching TRBD1 (5 bases). The germline V gene has CDR1 SGHTA and CDR2 FQGNSA. Trimming left V 4 bases short and J 0 bases short, with 14 bases between. CDR3 size: 16 residues.